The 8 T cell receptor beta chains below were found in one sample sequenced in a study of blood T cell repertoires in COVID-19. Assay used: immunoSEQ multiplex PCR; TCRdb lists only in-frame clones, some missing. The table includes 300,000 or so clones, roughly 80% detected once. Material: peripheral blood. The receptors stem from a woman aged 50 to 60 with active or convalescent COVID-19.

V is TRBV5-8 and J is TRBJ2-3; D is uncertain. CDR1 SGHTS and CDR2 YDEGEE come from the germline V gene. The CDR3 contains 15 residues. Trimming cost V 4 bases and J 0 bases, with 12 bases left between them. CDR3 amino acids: CASSPVRISTDTQYF. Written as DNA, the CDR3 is TGTGCCAGCAGCCCCGTGAGGATTAGCACAGATACGCAGTATTTT.

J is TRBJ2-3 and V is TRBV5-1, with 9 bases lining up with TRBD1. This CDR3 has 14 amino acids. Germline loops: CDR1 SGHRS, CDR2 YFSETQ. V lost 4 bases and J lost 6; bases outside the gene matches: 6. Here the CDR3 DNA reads TGCGCCAGCAGCCCCGGGACAGGGAAGGATACGCAGTATTTT. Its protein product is CASSPGTGKDTQYF.

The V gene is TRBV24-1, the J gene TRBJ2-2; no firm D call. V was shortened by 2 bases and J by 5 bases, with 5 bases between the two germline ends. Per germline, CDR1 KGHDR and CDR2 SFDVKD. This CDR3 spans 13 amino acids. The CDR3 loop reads CATSDSGTGELFF. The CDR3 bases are TGTGCCACCAGTGATTCAGGTACCGGGGAGCTGTTTTTT.

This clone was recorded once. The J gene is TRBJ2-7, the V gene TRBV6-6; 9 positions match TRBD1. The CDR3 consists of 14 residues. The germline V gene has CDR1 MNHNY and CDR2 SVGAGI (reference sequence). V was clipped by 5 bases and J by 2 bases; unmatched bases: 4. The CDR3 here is CASSNRGLTYEQYF. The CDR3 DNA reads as TGTGCCAGCAGTAACAGGGGGCTCACCTACGAGCAGTACTTC.

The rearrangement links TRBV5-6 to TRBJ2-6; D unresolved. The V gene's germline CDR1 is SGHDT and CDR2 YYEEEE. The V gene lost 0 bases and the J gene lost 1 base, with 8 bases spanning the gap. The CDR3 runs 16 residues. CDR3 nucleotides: TGTGCCAGCAGCTTGGTAGTCAATTCTGGGGCCAACGTCCTGACTTTC. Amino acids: CASSLVVNSGANVLTF.

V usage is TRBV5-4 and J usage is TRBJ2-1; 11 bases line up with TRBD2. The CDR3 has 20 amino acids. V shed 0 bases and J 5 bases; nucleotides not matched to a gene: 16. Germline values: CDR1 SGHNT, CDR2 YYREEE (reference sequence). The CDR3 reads CASSLGLRGALAGGNNEQFF. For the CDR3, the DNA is TGTGCCAGCAGCTTGGGTTTGAGGGGTGCGCTAGCGGGAGGAAACAATGAGCAGTTCTTC. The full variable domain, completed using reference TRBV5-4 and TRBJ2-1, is ETGVTQSPTHLIKTRGQQVTLRCSSQSGHNTVSWYQQALGQGPQFIFQYYREEENGRGNFPPRFSGLQFPNYSSELNVNALELDDSALYLCASSLGLRGALAGGNNEQFFGPGTRLTVL.

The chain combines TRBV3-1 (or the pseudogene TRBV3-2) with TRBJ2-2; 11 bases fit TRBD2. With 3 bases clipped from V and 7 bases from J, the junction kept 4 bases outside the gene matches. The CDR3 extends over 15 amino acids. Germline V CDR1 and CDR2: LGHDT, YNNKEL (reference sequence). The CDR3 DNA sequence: TGTGCCAGCAGCCAGCAAGGGACTAGCGGCGGGGAGCTGTTTTTT. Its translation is CASSQQGTSGGELFF.

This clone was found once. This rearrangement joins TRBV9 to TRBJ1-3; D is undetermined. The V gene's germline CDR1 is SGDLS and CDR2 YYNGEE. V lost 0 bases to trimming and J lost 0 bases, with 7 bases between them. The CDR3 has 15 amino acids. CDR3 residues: CASSVDKNSGNTIYF. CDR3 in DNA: TGTGCCAGCAGCGTAGACAAAAACTCTGGAAACACCATATATTTT. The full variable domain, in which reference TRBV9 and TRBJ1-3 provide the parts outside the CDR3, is DSGVTQTPKHLITATGQRVTLRCSPRSGDLSVYWYQQSLDQGLQFLIQYYNGEERAKGNILERFSAQQFPDLHSELNLSSLELGDSALYFCASSVDKNSGNTIYFGEGSWLTVV.